Each of the 4 T cell receptor beta chains below was sequenced from the same sample in a study of beta chain features in type 1 diabetes (dated by TCRdb to 2017 to 2018). Which antigens these TCRs recognize remains unknown. Overall study results and their limits: In all four CD4+ subsets, TCRB CDR3 length was moderately but significantly shorter in type 1 diabetes patients.

Library creation used the immunoSEQ multiplex PCR assay. The entire isolated RNA was reverse transcribed using the High Capacity cDNA Reverse Transcription Kit, and thus expressed TCRB transcripts were sequenced. TCRdb mirrors the immuneACCESS table, restricted to in-frame sequences. Some clones are absent from its copies; in checked studies, under half trace to an unresolved V gene, and the reason for the others is unknown. The sample table contains 150,000 to 200,000 clones; only one count was recorded for roughly 8% of them. Together, the top ten hold under 0.55% of the sample. Sequencing was performed on central memory CD4+ T cells from blood. These receptors came from a man between 18 and 35 years old with type 1 diabetes.

The chain couples TRBV2 to TRBJ1-4, with a possible D match to TRBD1 (6 bases). V was clipped by 4 bases and J by 8 bases, with 17 bases between them. The germline CDR1 and CDR2 sequences are SNHLY and FYNNEI. This CDR3 is 15 amino acids long. Here the CDR3 reads CASSGNGGSGEKLFF. For the CDR3, the DNA is TGTGCCAGCAGTGGGAATGGGGGCTCCGGGGAAAAACTGTTTTTT.

This clone came up a few times. The chain employs TRBV15 and TRBJ1-5; unclear D gene. Germline V lookup: CDR1 LNHNV, CDR2 YYDKDF (reference sequence). The ends were cut back, 0 bases at V and 7 bases at J, with 7 bases in the middle. The CDR3 runs 13 residues. The CDR3 DNA is TGTGCCACCAGCAGAGATTTAAGCCAGCCCCAGCATTTT. Its protein is CATSRDLSQPQHF. The variable domain in full, completed from reference TRBV15 and TRBJ1-5, reads DAMVIQNPRYQVTQFGKPVTLSCSQTLNHNVMYWYQQKSSQAPKLLFHYYDKDFNNEADTPDNFQSRRPNTSFCFLDIRSPGLGDTAMYLCATSRDLSQPQHFGDGTRLSIL.

This clone came up a few times. The V call is TRBV4-1, the J call TRBJ1-5; D call uncertain. The CDR3 has 16 residues. CDR1 MGHRA and CDR2 YSYEKL come from the germline V gene. V lost 0 bases, J lost 2 bases, and 11 bases lay in between. CDR3 sequence: CASSQDGGLGNQPQHF. CDR3 nucleotide sequence: TGCGCCAGCAGCCAAGATGGAGGTCTGGGCAATCAGCCCCAGCATTTT.

This clone occurred a few times. The chain has TRBV30 and TRBJ1-2; maybe TRBD1 (6 bases). CDR1 GTSNPN and CDR2 SVGIG come from the germline V gene (reference sequence). This CDR3 is built from 11 residues. Trimming removed 5 bases at V and 7 bases at J, with 11 bases between. The CDR3 spells CAWGQYGGYTF. CDR3 sequence (DNA): TGTGCCTGGGGACAGTATGGTGGCTACACCTTC.